Below are 16 T cell receptor beta chains sequenced from a single sample in a study of glioma-infiltrating T cells. The iRepertoire nested amplicon-rescue multiplex PCR amplified TCR alpha and beta CDR3s from RNA. Using its own MiXCR run on the multiplex PCR reads, TCRdb lists one record per CDR3 protein. The sample consists of roughly 200,000 distinct CDR3 sequences, 43% of them appearing once. Sequencing was carried out using glioma tissue, nonneoplastic brain tissue, or PBMCs (not recorded which). Source of these receptors: a human donor with low-grade glioma or glioblastoma, undergoing nonglioma brain surgery, or in good health (not recorded which).

This clonotype has a count of ten or more. V usage is TRBV10-3 and J usage is TRBJ1-1; no definite D call. This CDR3 has 13 amino acids. Trimming left V 0 bases short and J 5 bases short, with 7 bases between. Germline V gives CDR1 ENHRY, CDR2 SYGVKD. CDR3 DNA: TGTGCCATCAGTGAGTCGGAAGGTACTGAAGCTTTCTTT. Amino acids: CAISESEGTEAFF.

This clonotype was seen ten or more times. The chain links TRBV3-1 to TRBJ2-3, with 7 bases fitting TRBD2. The germline V gene encodes CDR1 LGHDT and CDR2 YNNKEL (reference sequence). The CDR3 spans 14 residues. V dropped 6 bases and J dropped 2; count of bases not matched to a gene: 5. The CDR3 reads CASSDLAVTDTQYF. CDR3 sequence (DNA): TGTGCCAGCAGTGACCTAGCGGTCACAGATACGCAGTATTTT.

This clonotype was counted at least ten times. This chain uses TRBV3-1 with TRBJ1-1; D not resolved. The germline V and J ends were trimmed by 8 bases and 0 bases, with 10 bases remaining between them. Germline-derived CDR1 and CDR2 are LGHDT and YNNKEL (reference sequence). CDR3 length equals 13 residues. The CDR3 sequence is CASGSVMNTEAFF. CDR3 in DNA: TGTGCCAGCGGGTCGGTCATGAACACTGAAGCTTTCTTT.

This clonotype was seen a handful of times. This sequence joins TRBV12-3 or TRBV12-4 and TRBJ1-1; D is uncertain. The CDR3 is 16 residues long. Trimming took off 0 bases at V and 4 bases at J, with 15 bases between the two ends. The CDR3 sequence: CASSLAGGSVPTEAFF. The CDR3 DNA reads as TGTGCCAGCAGTTTAGCGGGAGGGTCGGTTCCCACTGAAGCTTTCTTT.

To note about this clonotype: This may arise from a read error, as a much more abundant clone is one base away. This chain uses TRBV6-1 with TRBJ2-1; D could derive from TRBD1 or TRBD2 (6 bases each). V was pared by 7 bases and J by 10 bases, with 23 bases between. Germline lookup yields CDR1 MNHNS and CDR2 SASEGT. The CDR3 has 15 amino acids. The CDR3 DNA follows: TGTGCCAGCACCCTAATCTGGGGGGCCCCCCGGGAGCAGTTCTTC. Its translation: CASTLIWGAPREQFF.

This clonotype has only a few counts. Germline is not matched at one junction end, which may reflect a read error. V gene TRBV11-2 combines with J gene TRBJ2-5; D is unresolved. The CDR3 is made up of 14 amino acids. Germline CDR1 SGHAT, CDR2 FQNNGV. The CDR3 sequence is CASILLSSRETQYF. CDR3 DNA: TGTGCCAGCATCTTACTCAGCTCCCGGGAGACCCAGTACTTC.

Note on this clonotype: The conserved final phenylalanine or tryptophan is absent from the CDR3, which likely points to a read error. The CDR3 nucleotides are TGCGCCAGCAGCCGAGGGACAGCCAACACTGAAGCTTTCTCT. As protein: CASSRGTANTEAFS. The chain combines TRBV5-1 with TRBJ1-1; 7 nucleotides agree with TRBD1. Germline CDR1 SGHRS, CDR2 YFSETQ. The ends lost 4 bases at V and 2 bases at J; junction bases unmatched: 5. The CDR3 runs to 14 residues.

The table lists this clonotype with many counts. V gene TRBV6-1 combines with J gene TRBJ2-3; perhaps D is TRBD1 or TRBD2 (6 bases each). V was pared by 5 bases and J by 1 base, with 13 bases between. This CDR3 has 15 amino acids. Per the germline V gene, CDR1 is MNHNS and CDR2 is SASEGT. The CDR3 reads CASSYPGAGTDTQYF. As DNA, the CDR3 is TGTGCCAGCAGTTATCCGGGGGCCGGCACAGATACGCAGTATTTT.

In this sample, this clonotype turned up many times. The chain couples TRBV15 to TRBJ2-7; the D gene is possibly TRBD2 (6 bases). The V end was cut by 0 bases, the J end by 4 bases, with 13 bases between. The CDR3 sequence is 15 residues long. Germline CDR1 and CDR2: LNHNV and YYDKDF (reference sequence). CDR3 nucleotide sequence: TGTGCCACCAGCAGAGATCCGGAGGGGCTGTACGAGCAGTACTTC. Translated, it gives CATSRDPEGLYEQYF.

The table lists this clonotype with a few counts. The V gene is TRBV7-8, the J gene TRBJ2-7; TRBD2 matches 14 bases. V dropped 5 bases and J dropped 5; count of bases not matched to a gene: 14. There are 18 residues in the CDR3. CDR1 and CDR2 (germline): SGHVS, FQNEAQ. The CDR3 here is CASSPGRPGLAGVNEQYF. DNA of the CDR3: TGTGCCAGCAGCCCAGGGAGACCGGGACTAGCGGGAGTCAACGAGCAGTACTTC.

The chain joins TRBV6-5 to TRBJ2-3; 14 bases are shared with TRBD2. CDR1 MNHEY and CDR2 SVGAGI come from the germline V gene. This CDR3 contains 18 residues. The trim removed 5 bases at V and 4 bases at J, leaving 11 bases unmatched. CDR3: CASSLRLAGGIISDTQYF. For the CDR3, the DNA is TGTGCCAGCAGTCTCCGACTAGCGGGAGGGATAATATCAGATACGCAGTATTTT.

This clonotype was counted at least ten times. V usage is TRBV7-8 and J usage is TRBJ2-7, with D possibly being TRBD1 (6 bases). With 4 bases removed from V and 3 bases from J, the gap between germline ends came to 10 bases. Germline lookup yields CDR1 SGHVS and CDR2 FQNEAQ. The length of the CDR3 is 13 residues. CDR3 loop: CASSYRELYEQYF. The CDR3 region has the DNA TGTGCCAGCAGCTACAGGGAACTCTACGAGCAGTACTTC.

As concerns this clonotype: A clone one base away is much larger, so this may be a read error. The J gene is TRBJ2-1, the V gene TRBV28; D is uncertain. The V and J ends lost 8 bases and 3 bases respectively, with 8 bases between them. CDR1 is MDHEN, CDR2 SYDVKM, per germline. The CDR3 runs 12 residues. Here the CDR3 DNA reads TGTGCCAGCGGTTCCAGCTACAATGAGCAGTTCTTC. The encoded protein is CASGSSYNEQFF.

The rearrangement links TRBV28 to TRBJ2-3, with D unresolved. CDR1 is MDHEN and CDR2 is SYDVKM in the germline V gene. The CDR3 length is 15 residues. V was cut by 5 bases and J by 1 base, with 13 bases left in between. CDR3 in amino acids: CASSPLIRGTDTQYF. In DNA, the CDR3 is TGTGCCAGCAGTCCTCTTATTAGGGGCACAGATACGCAGTATTTT.

CDR3 region: CASSTRDRDNQPQHF. The CDR3 DNA sequence: TGTGCCAGTAGCACCCGGGACAGGGACAATCAGCCCCAGCATTTT. V gene TRBV19 combines with J gene TRBJ1-5, with 9 bases that match TRBD1. Unmatched junction bases numbered 6, after V lost 6 bases and J lost 3 bases. Per the germline V gene, CDR1 is LNHDA and CDR2 is SQIVND (reference sequence). The CDR3 runs 15 residues.

This clonotype showed up many times. The chain combines TRBV6-1 with TRBJ2-5; weak D call: TRBD2 (6 bases). Germline CDR1 is MNHNS and CDR2 is SASEGT. This CDR3 is built from 12 residues. V was cut by 9 bases and J by 0 bases, with 8 bases left in between. This CDR3 reads CASGGNQETQYF. For the CDR3, the DNA is TGTGCCAGTGGAGGGAACCAAGAGACCCAGTACTTC.